Each of the 6 T cell receptor beta chains below was sequenced from the same sample in a study of neurological immune-mediated disorders. Via MiXCR, TCRdb re-called the 5' RACE reads, giving one row per CDR3 protein. Here the sample spans about 62,000 distinct CDR3 sequences, around 3.8% being singletons. The sample comprised PBMCs. The receptor set was obtained from a woman in her forties or fifties with multiple sclerosis.

The sample holds many counts of this clonotype. CDR3 sequence (DNA): TGTGCCAGCAGCCGGCTGGCTAGCGGGCTGAACACCGGGGAGCTGTTTTTT. This gives the protein CASSRLASGLNTGELFF. This sequence joins TRBV11-2 and TRBJ2-2; the match to TRBD2 covers 8 bases. The length of the CDR3 is 17 residues. Trimming at V came to 5 bases and at J to 1 base, leaving 9 bases not matched to a gene. The germline gives CDR1 SGHAT, CDR2 FQNNGV. Combining the CDR3 with reference TRBV11-2 and TRBJ2-2 gives the whole variable domain EAGVAQSPRYKIIEKRQSVAFWCNPISGHATLYWYQQILGQGPKLLIQFQNNGVVDDSQLPKDRFSAERLKGVDSTLKIQPAKLEDSAVYLCASSRLASGLNTGELFFGEGSRLTVL.

In its sample, this clonotype was seen many times. V usage is TRBV12-3 or TRBV12-4 and J usage is TRBJ2-1; no firm D call. The germline V and J ends were trimmed by 1 base and 9 bases, with 13 bases remaining between them. The CDR3 is 14 amino acids. The CDR3 region is CASSLGLPLGEQFF. DNA for the CDR3: TGTGCCAGCAGTTTAGGGCTTCCCCTCGGTGAGCAGTTCTTC.

Details on this clonotype: A much bigger clone sits one base away, suggesting this may be a read error. The rearrangement joins TRBV14 to TRBJ2-2; 13 nucleotides align to TRBD2. Germline V gives CDR1 SGHDN, CDR2 FVKESK. This CDR3 contains 14 residues. Losses at the gene ends were 8 bases for V and 10 bases for J; bases not matched to a gene: 7. As DNA, the CDR3 is TGTGCCAGCGGAAGGACTAGCGGGAGAGTGGAGCTGTTTTTT. Translation gives CASGRTSGRVELFF.

The chain recombines TRBV7-3 with TRBJ2-3; 7 bases map to TRBD1. The CDR3 totals 16 residues. Germline V gene lookup returns CDR1 SGHTA and CDR2 FQGTGA. Trimming took 4 bases from V and 3 from J; bases not matched to a gene: 10. CDR3 protein: CASSSPGQNGTDTQYF. In nucleotides, the CDR3 is TGTGCCAGCAGCTCCCCGGGACAGAATGGTACAGATACGCAGTATTTT.

This clonotype was seen ten or more times. The chain carries TRBV20-1 and TRBJ2-4; a weak D match, TRBD1 (6 bases). The CDR3 consists of 14 residues. Germline V lookup: CDR1 DFQATT, CDR2 SNEGSKA (reference sequence). Trimming removed 6 bases from V and 3 bases from J, with 15 bases in between. Here the CDR3 DNA reads TGCAGTGCAAGGGACATCGACATCAAAAACATTCAGTACTTC. It specifies CSARDIDIKNIQYF.

This clonotype was observed a few times. An end of the junction differs from the germline gene, which may be a read error. V is TRBV12-3 or TRBV12-4 and J is TRBJ1-6; the match to TRBD1 covers 7 bases. The CDR3 sequence is 16 residues long. The CDR3, as DNA: TGTGCCAGCAGTTTGCTTGGACAGGTTTACAATTCACCCCTCAACTTT. Protein: CASSLLGQVYNSPLNF.